This T cell receptor beta chain was recovered during a study of cytomegalovirus exposure and HLA in healthy donors. Notes on the study in general: According to an earlier analysis, most TCR beta V segments yielded productive rearrangements about 87% or about 30% of the time. One cluster of highly shared sequence variants probably arose as a sequencing artifact.

Points on this clone: Its specificity is not known.

This CDR3 region has 16 residues. Per germline, CDR1 MNHNS and CDR2 SASEGT. V lost 2 bases, J lost 6 bases, and 8 bases stayed unmatched. With 60 Vbeta and 13 Jbeta primers, the PCR was carried out. Assay used: immunoSEQ multiplex PCR; TCRdb lists only in-frame clones, some missing. The data contain some 120,000 clones, 80% of them singletons. The sequencing input was PBMCs. The rearrangement uses TRBV6-1 and TRBJ2-3; TRBD2 aligns across 10 bases. The source of this sequence is a man aged 35-49 years in good health and CMV-seronegative. The CDR3 loop reads CASSERSSGGKDTQYF. CDR3 DNA sequence: TGTGCCAGCAGTGAAAGGAGTAGCGGGGGGAAGGATACGCAGTATTTT.